This entry features one T cell receptor beta chain sequence. The data belong to a study of shared T cell receptors in the human thymus. TCRdb's copy holds only in-frame clones and misses some; the assay was immunoSEQ multiplex PCR. Of around 730,000 clones in the sample, approximately 83% were seen once. The same data also went into a second study, on human thymus T cells. In that study: Donors were healthy Finnish babies undergoing corrective operations for congenital heart defects. Resections obtained during corrective heart surgery supplied the thymus tissue. Usage of V and J genes appeared biased in thymic and blood repertoires. Related research described thymic repertoires that were highly overlapping among unrelated individuals.

Sequencing was performed on thymocytes. The TCR comes from a girl under three years old with a congenital heart defect.

The CDR3 DNA sequence: TGTGCCAGCAGTTCGCGAGGACAGGGGCATAAACAAGAGACCCAGTACTTC. Encoded protein: CASSSRGQGHKQETQYF. This sequence joins TRBV27 and TRBJ2-5; 9 bases fit TRBD1. There are 17 residues in the CDR3. Losses at the gene ends were 4 bases for V and 2 bases for J; bases not matched to a gene: 11. Germline V CDR1 and CDR2: MNHEY, SMNVEV (reference sequence).